These 30 T cell receptor beta chains came from one sample sequenced in a study of cytomegalovirus exposure and HLA in healthy donors. Both 60 Vbeta primers and 13 Jbeta primers went into the PCR. Data came from immunoSEQ multiplex PCR; TCRdb stores just in-frame clones and leaves some out. The top ten clones hold 0.2% to 0.3% of a sample with 150,000 to 200,000 clones, approximately 84% of them seen once. Source material: PBMCs. These receptors all stem from a girl less than two years old in good health and CMV-seronegative.

The chain is built from TRBV11-2 and TRBJ2-3; TRBD1 matches at 7 bases. The CDR3 covers 12 residues. The V and J ends lost 5 bases and 14 bases, in that order; junction bases with no gene match: 10. Germline CDR1 and CDR2: SGHAT and FQNNGV. Here the CDR3 reads CASSVGQVGLYF. CDR3 sequence (DNA): TGTGCCAGCAGCGTCGGACAGGTCGGGCTGTATTTT.

The chain employs TRBV7-9 and TRBJ1-5, with a tentative D call TRBD1 (6 bases). The CDR3 totals 18 residues. Germline V gene lookup returns CDR1 SEHNR and CDR2 FQNEAQ (reference sequence). Trimming took off 1 base at V and 0 bases at J, with 16 bases between the two ends. The CDR3 loop reads CASSLEGGSRYSNQPQHF. Written as DNA, the CDR3 is TGTGCCAGCAGCTTAGAAGGGGGTAGCAGATATAGCAATCAGCCCCAGCATTTT.

The chain recombines TRBV30 with TRBJ1-1, with unresolved D. The CDR3 sequence is 12 residues long. Between the trimmed V and J ends, which lost 5 bases and 7 bases, there was a span of 14 bases. From germline, CDR1 is GTSNPN and CDR2 SVGIG (reference sequence). The CDR3, as DNA: TGTGCCTGGTCAACCCAGGCGAATGAAGCTTTCTTT. Its protein product is CAWSTQANEAFF.

The sample holds one count of this clone. The chain has TRBV11-2 and TRBJ2-1, with 14 bases matching TRBD2. The CDR3 length is 17 residues. Germline assignment: CDR1 SGHAT and CDR2 FQNNGV. V dropped 3 bases and J dropped 8; count of bases not matched to a gene: 9. This CDR3 is CASSFSHPGLAGDEQFF. CDR3 bases: TGTGCCAGCAGCTTTTCTCACCCGGGACTAGCGGGGGATGAGCAGTTCTTC.

The J gene is TRBJ2-1, the V gene TRBV5-8, with 7 bases that match TRBD1. J lost 2 bases, V lost 4 bases, and 9 bases had no gene match. Germline V gene data show CDR1 as SGHTS and CDR2 as YDEGEE. The CDR3 is made up of 16 amino acids. The CDR3, as DNA: TGTGCCAGCAGCGTGGACACAGGGGTACCCTACAATGAGCAGTTCTTC. This translates into CASSVDTGVPYNEQFF.

The V call is TRBV10-2, the J call TRBJ1-1; weak D call: TRBD1 (6 bases). Germline assignment: CDR1 WSHSY and CDR2 SAAADI. V gave up 3 bases and J gave up 3 bases, with 14 bases separating them. This CDR3 region has 15 residues. CDR3 DNA sequence: TGCGCCAGCAGTGATCAATCAGGGGCCTACACTGAAGCTTTCTTT. Its protein product is CASSDQSGAYTEAFF.

The chain links TRBV5-4 to TRBJ1-2, with D uncertain. Trimming took 0 bases from V and 5 from J, leaving 11 bases between them. The CDR3 sequence is 14 residues long. Germline CDR1 SGHNT, CDR2 YYREEE (reference sequence). In DNA form, the CDR3 reads TGTGCCAGCAGCTTGGGCGGAGTCTTATATGGCTACACCTTC. Protein sequence: CASSLGGVLYGYTF.

V usage is TRBV4-2 and J usage is TRBJ2-6; D perhaps matches TRBD2 (7 bases). The CDR3 runs to 19 residues. Germline-derived CDR1 and CDR2 are LGHNA and YNFKEQ. The V end was cut by 1 base, the J end by 4 bases, with 20 bases between. The CDR3 sequence: CASSQVGGGGGPGANVLTF. The CDR3 DNA reads TGTGCCAGCAGCCAAGTTGGGGGAGGGGGGGGCCCCGGGGCCAACGTCCTGACTTTC.

The rearrangement links TRBV4-3 to TRBJ2-7; tentatively, D is TRBD2 (5 bases). CDR3 length: 16 residues. From germline, CDR1 is LGHNA and CDR2 YSLEER. With 0 bases removed from V and 0 bases from J, the gap between germline ends came to 12 bases. The CDR3 protein is CASSQDRGYPSYEQYF. The CDR3 bases are TGCGCCAGCAGCCAAGATCGGGGTTACCCCTCCTACGAGCAGTACTTC.

A note on this clone: One junction end disagrees with the germline gene, perhaps due to a read error. In the same sample, other DNA sequences code for this CDR3. The chain is built from TRBV30 and TRBJ1-6, with a weak D call TRBD1 (6 bases). The length of the CDR3 is 13 residues. Germline V CDR1 and CDR2: GTSNPN, SVGIG (reference sequence). As DNA, the CDR3 is TGTGCCTGGCAGGGGAATGACGGATCACCTCTCCACTTT. Its protein is CAWQGNDGSPLHF.

This chain connects TRBV2 to TRBJ2-3, with a tentative D call TRBD1 (6 bases). The germline V gene encodes CDR1 SNHLY and CDR2 FYNNEI. V was trimmed by 3 bases and J by 1 base, leaving 8 bases between them. The CDR3 is made up of 14 amino acids. The CDR3 sequence is CASSEDSGTDTQYF. The DNA of the CDR3 is TGTGCCAGCAGTGAGGACAGCGGCACAGATACGCAGTATTTT.

The chain employs TRBV7-2 and TRBJ2-7; 7 bases match TRBD1. The CDR3 is made up of 13 amino acids. CDR1 is SGHTA and CDR2 is FQGNSA in the germline V gene. Unmatched junction bases numbered 3, after V lost 3 bases and J lost 4 bases. CDR3 residues: CASSLLQGYEQYF. CDR3 DNA sequence: TGTGCCAGCAGCTTGTTACAGGGGTACGAGCAGTACTTC.

This clone was picked up one time. V and J are TRBV6-5 and TRBJ1-1; 7 nucleotides match TRBD1. The V gene end was trimmed by 2 bases and the J gene end by 4 bases; junction bases not matched to a gene: 1. The CDR3 extends over 13 amino acids. Germline V lookup: CDR1 MNHEY, CDR2 SVGAGI. The CDR3, as DNA: TGTGCCAGCAGTTACCGACAGGGCACTGAAGCTTTCTTT. Its protein is CASSYRQGTEAFF.

V and J are TRBV10-1 and TRBJ1-1, with 10 bases fitting TRBD1. The V and J ends lost 6 bases and 4 bases, in that order; junction bases with no gene match: 14. Germline CDR1 reads WNHNN; CDR2 reads SYGVQD (reference sequence). This CDR3 is 17 amino acids long. CDR3 nucleotides: TGCGCCAGCAGAATGGGCGGGACAGGGGATTTCGTCACTGAAGCTTTCTTT. The encoded protein is CASRMGGTGDFVTEAFF.

The genes are TRBV5-4 and TRBJ2-5; 14 bases are shared with TRBD2. The germline V gene encodes CDR1 SGHNT and CDR2 YYREEE (reference sequence). The ends lost 1 base at V and 11 bases at J; junction bases unmatched: 10. CDR3 length equals 16 residues. The DNA for the CDR3 is TGTGCCAGCAGCTTGACCCTTGGACTAGCGGGGGGTCGACAGTACTTC. This encodes CASSLTLGLAGGRQYF.

The chain employs TRBV27 and TRBJ2-1, with D tentatively TRBD2 (5 bases). Trimming removed 4 bases at V and 0 bases at J, with 10 bases between. The CDR3 is made up of 15 amino acids. The germline V gene has CDR1 MNHEY and CDR2 SMNVEV (reference sequence). The CDR3 is CASSSRERSYNEQFF. The CDR3 region has the DNA TGTGCCAGCAGTTCTCGGGAACGCTCCTACAATGAGCAGTTCTTC.

Only one count was recorded for this clone. The V and J genes are TRBV6-6 and TRBJ2-7; 8 bases fit TRBD2. V was clipped by 10 bases and J by 1 base; unmatched bases: 9. Germline assignment: CDR1 MNHNY and CDR2 SVGAGI (reference sequence). The CDR3 sequence is 14 residues long. The CDR3 here is CATRQGLASYEQYF. CDR3 DNA sequence: TGTGCCACTAGGCAAGGACTAGCTTCCTACGAGCAGTACTTC.

The chain employs TRBV27 and TRBJ2-1; 8 bases line up with TRBD2. Germline CDR1 is MNHEY and CDR2 is SMNVEV (reference sequence). V was clipped by 3 bases and J by 6 bases; unmatched bases: 10. The CDR3 is 16 amino acids. Written as DNA, the CDR3 is TGTGCCAGCAGTTTCCTGGGGATAGCGGGAAGCAATGAGCAGTTCTTC. Its translation: CASSFLGIAGSNEQFF.

This chain links TRBV19 with TRBJ2-1, with TRBD2 matching 8 bases. Germline CDR1 and CDR2: LNHDA and SQIVND (reference sequence). V lost 3 bases, J lost 7 bases, and 8 bases stayed unmatched. CDR3 length: 15 residues. CDR3 sequence reads: CASSMGVLAANEQFF. CDR3 bases: TGTGCCAGTAGTATGGGGGTACTAGCGGCAAATGAGCAGTTCTTC.

This clone was recorded once. The V call is TRBV5-4, the J call TRBJ2-7; 8 bases map to TRBD2. Germline CDR1 and CDR2: SGHNT and YYREEE (reference sequence). The length of the CDR3 is 14 residues. The junction had 5 bases not matched to a gene; V was cut back by 4 bases and J by 2 bases. The CDR3 DNA reads as TGTGCCAGCAGCCCAAAAGCGGGAGCCTACGAGCAGTACTTC. It is translated as CASSPKAGAYEQYF.

The V call is TRBV30, the J call TRBJ1-5; TRBD1 is a possible D gene (6 bases). The length of the CDR3 is 13 residues. The germline V and J ends were trimmed by 4 bases and 4 bases, with 11 bases remaining between them. Germline V gene data show CDR1 as GTSNPN and CDR2 as SVGIG (reference sequence). CDR3 in DNA: TGTGCCTGGAACGGACAGCCTAATCAGCCCCAGCATTTT. This encodes CAWNGQPNQPQHF.

The chain couples TRBV30 to TRBJ2-7; no reliable D call. Trimming shortened V by 3 bases and J by 6 bases, and 6 bases separated the two germline ends. In germline, CDR1 is GTSNPN, CDR2 SVGIG (reference sequence). The CDR3 has 10 residues. CDR3 sequence (DNA): TGTGCCTGGAGGGGCATCGAGCAGTACTTC. This translates into CAWRGIEQYF.

This clone was found once. The chain has TRBV5-1 and TRBJ2-5, with 12 bases matching TRBD2. Germline CDR1 reads SGHRS; CDR2 reads YFSETQ. The CDR3 covers 16 residues. J was trimmed by 5 bases and V by 0 bases; bases with no gene match: 5. The CDR3 coding sequence is TGCGCCAGCAGCTTGGACGCCGGGACTAGCGGGGAGACCCAGTACTTC. Translating gives CASSLDAGTSGETQYF.

As to this clone: One junction end does not reproduce the germline sequence, and a read error may be involved. The chain links TRBV7-9 to TRBJ2-7; D is unresolved. The CDR3 length is 12 residues. Germline V gene data show CDR1 as SEHNR and CDR2 as FQNEAQ (reference sequence). CDR3 protein: CSSSFGAYEQYF. CDR3 DNA sequence: TGTTCCAGCAGCTTCGGAGCCTACGAGCAGTACTTC. The whole variable domain, filled in from reference TRBV7-9 and TRBJ2-7, reads DTGVSQNPRHKITKRGQNVTFRCDPISEHNRLYWYRQTLGQGPEFLTYFQNEAQLEKSRLLSDRFSAERPKGSFSTLEIQRTEQGDSAMYLCSSSFGAYEQYFGPGTRLTVT.

The chain has TRBV19 and TRBJ2-7; a possible D gene is TRBD2 (5 bases). The CDR3 is 17 residues long. Germline CDR1 reads LNHDA; CDR2 reads SQIVND (reference sequence). Between the trimmed V and J ends, which lost 6 bases and 3 bases, there was a span of 24 bases. The CDR3 here is CASSTSLRVIMIYEQYF. As DNA, the CDR3 is TGTGCCAGTAGCACCTCGTTGAGGGTAATTATGATCTACGAGCAGTACTTC.

J is TRBJ2-5 and V is TRBV10-3, with 7 positions matching TRBD1. The CDR3 is 13 amino acids. Trimming cost V 6 bases and J 5 bases; bases outside gene matches: 6. Germline V lookup: CDR1 ENHRY, CDR2 SYGVKD. The DNA of the CDR3 is TGTGCCATCAGACCGACAGGGTTGGAGACCCAGTACTTC. It translates to CAIRPTGLETQYF.

This clone was detected only once. The chain combines TRBV6-5 with TRBJ1-1, with D maybe TRBD1 (5 bases). V was pared by 5 bases and J by 7 bases, with 14 bases between. This CDR3 has 13 residues. CDR1 MNHEY and CDR2 SVGAGI come from the germline V gene. The CDR3 DNA sequence: TGTGCCAGCAGTGAAAGGGGTCAGTATGAAGCTTTCTTT. Its protein product is CASSERGQYEAFF.

J is TRBJ2-4 and V is TRBV6-1; 8 bases fit TRBD1. V shed 8 bases and J 8 bases; nucleotides not matched to a gene: 2. This CDR3 region has 11 residues. Germline V gives CDR1 MNHNS, CDR2 SASEGT. CDR3: CASDRGDIQYF. CDR3 DNA sequence: TGTGCCAGCGACAGGGGAGACATTCAGTACTTC.

This clone appeared a few times. The chain has TRBV7-2 and TRBJ2-3; D unclear. The CDR3 is 12 amino acids. Germline-derived CDR1 and CDR2 are SGHTA and FQGNSA. V was pared by 3 bases and J by 3 bases, with 4 bases between. The CDR3, as DNA: TGTGCCAGCAGCTTCTTTACAGATACGCAGTATTTT. Translating it yields CASSFFTDTQYF.

This chain joins TRBV10-3 and TRBJ2-7; 13 positions agree with TRBD2. The junction had 8 bases not matched to a gene; V was cut back by 7 bases and J by 5 bases. Germline CDR1 is ENHRY and CDR2 is SYGVKD. The length of the CDR3 is 15 residues. CDR3 loop: CAIKLAGGDGNEQYF. CDR3 nucleotide sequence: TGTGCCATCAAACTAGCGGGGGGGGATGGAAACGAGCAGTACTTC.